These T cell receptor beta chains were read from a single sample in a study of regulatory T cells in long-lasting Graves disease. TCRdb reprocessed the multiplex PCR reads with MiXCR, giving one entry per CDR3 protein. The repertoire holds around 450,000 distinct CDR3 sequences, around a fifth seen once, with over 6% in the top ten. The material sequenced was peripheral blood mononuclear cells (PBMCs), taken when the disease was refractory, from a patient treated with antithyroid drugs. The receptor set was obtained from a female donor with Graves disease. Both conserved end residues are part of each CDR3. D genes are given only for firm matches. The size field is filled for only some rows; it gives once, few, many or a size class.

clone_size: many; d_call: NA; v_call: TRBV28; j_call: TRBJ2-7; cdr3_nt: TGTGCCAGCAGTTTCCGGCCCTGGGGCGGGTACGAGCAGTACTTC; cdr3_aa: CASSFRPWGGYEQYF
clone_size: NA; d_call: TRBD2; v_call: TRBV28; j_call: TRBJ2-1; cdr3_nt: TGTGCCAGCAGTCCCATAGCGGGGGTGTACAATGAGCAGTTCTTC; cdr3_aa: CASSPIAGVYNEQFF
clone_size: many; d_call: NA; v_call: TRBV3-1; j_call: TRBJ1-1; cdr3_nt: TGTGCCAGCAGCCAAGATGGGGAGGGTCCCACTGAAGCTTTCTTT; cdr3_aa: CASSQDGEGPTEAFF
clone_size: many; d_call: NA; v_call: TRBV28; j_call: TRBJ2-5; cdr3_nt: TGTGCCAGCAGTTTATCGGCCCCGCCGGGGACCCAGTACTTC; cdr3_aa: CASSLSAPPGTQYF
clone_size: few; d_call: TRBD2; v_call: TRBV13; j_call: TRBJ2-1; cdr3_nt: TGTGCCAGCAGCACCCGGACTAGCGGGTACTACAATGAGCAGTTCTTC; cdr3_aa: CASSTRTSGYYNEQFF
clone_size: NA; d_call: TRBD2; v_call: TRBV19; j_call: TRBJ2-1; cdr3_nt: TGTGCCAGTAAGTTTGCTAGCGGCAACAATGAGCAGTTCTTC; cdr3_aa: CASKFASGNNEQFF
clone_size: many; d_call: TRBD2; v_call: TRBV3-1; j_call: TRBJ2-7; cdr3_nt: TGTGCCAGCAGCCCCTCTAGCGGAACCTACGAGCAGTACTTC; cdr3_aa: CASSPSSGTYEQYF
clone_size: NA; d_call: TRBD1; v_call: TRBV12-3/TRBV12-4; j_call: TRBJ1-1; cdr3_nt: TGTGCCAGCACCTTAGGGGGCACTGAAGCTTCCTTT; cdr3_aa: CASTLGGTEASF
clone_size: many; d_call: NA; v_call: TRBV28; j_call: TRBJ1-1; cdr3_nt: TGTGCCAGCAGTTCCACGGGTTTGGGAACTGAAGCTTTCTTT; cdr3_aa: CASSSTGLGTEAFF
clone_size: many; d_call: TRBD1; v_call: TRBV28; j_call: TRBJ1-6; cdr3_nt: TGTGCCAGCAGTTCGGGGGACAGGGACTCCTATAATTCACCCCTCCACTTT; cdr3_aa: CASSSGDRDSYNSPLHF
clone_size: NA; d_call: TRBD2; v_call: TRBV20-1; j_call: TRBJ2-1; cdr3_nt: TGCAGTGCTAGGCGACTAGCGGGGGTAGGTAATGAGCAGTTCTTC; cdr3_aa: CSARRLAGVGNEQFF
clone_size: few; d_call: NA; v_call: TRBV10-3; j_call: TRBJ1-5; cdr3_nt: TGTGCCATCAGTGAGGGCCCGGGCAATCAGCCCCAGCATTTT; cdr3_aa: CAISEGPGNQPQHF
clone_size: NA; d_call: TRBD2; v_call: TRBV6-9; j_call: TRBJ2-1; cdr3_nt: TGTGCCAGCAGTTACCCCCCTCGGGGGGGGCCGTATGAGCAGTTCTTC; cdr3_aa: CASSYPPRGGPYEQFF
clone_size: many; d_call: NA; v_call: TRBV25-1; j_call: TRBJ1-2; cdr3_nt: TGTGCCAGCAGTGTCCCAGGGGTCTATGGCTACACCTTC; cdr3_aa: CASSVPGVYGYTF
clone_size: few; d_call: NA; v_call: TRBV20-1; j_call: TRBJ1-4; cdr3_nt: TGCAGTGCGGCAGGGGACGCAGCTAATGAAAAACTGTTTTTT; cdr3_aa: CSAAGDAANEKLFF
clone_size: few; d_call: NA; v_call: TRBV6-1; j_call: TRBJ2-7; cdr3_nt: TGTGCCAGCAATGGGGTTAACTACGAGCAGTACTTC; cdr3_aa: CASNGVNYEQYF
clone_size: many; d_call: NA; v_call: TRBV12-3/TRBV12-4; j_call: TRBJ2-7; cdr3_nt: TGTGCCAGCACCGATAGAGGCGGTAAGACCTACGAGCAGTACTTC; cdr3_aa: CASTDRGGKTYEQYF
clone_size: many; d_call: NA; v_call: TRBV12-3/TRBV12-4; j_call: TRBJ2-7; cdr3_nt: TGTGCCAGCAGTCCCCCTGAACGGGGCCCCTACGAGCAGTACTTC; cdr3_aa: CASSPPERGPYEQYF
clone_size: NA; d_call: NA; v_call: TRBV20-1; j_call: TRBJ2-3; cdr3_nt: TGCAGGGCTCACAGGGCACCAGATACGCAGTATTTT; cdr3_aa: CRAHRAPDTQYF
clone_size: few; d_call: NA; v_call: TRBV19; j_call: TRBJ1-1; cdr3_nt: TGTGCCAGTGGCCTGGGGGCTGGCACTGAAGCTTTCTTT; cdr3_aa: CASGLGAGTEAFF
clone_size: many; d_call: TRBD1; v_call: TRBV7-2; j_call: TRBJ2-7; cdr3_nt: TGTGCCAGCAGCTTAGTGTCGGGACAGACCAGCTCCTACGAGCAGTACTTC; cdr3_aa: CASSLVSGQTSSYEQYF
clone_size: many; d_call: NA; v_call: TRBV28; j_call: TRBJ1-2; cdr3_nt: TGTGCCAGCACTTGGGGGGCGCCTAACTATGGCTACACCTTC; cdr3_aa: CASTWGAPNYGYTF
clone_size: many; d_call: NA; v_call: TRBV11-2; j_call: TRBJ2-7; cdr3_nt: TGTGCCACGTCAGACAGGACTTCCTACGAGCAGTACTTC; cdr3_aa: CATSDRTSYEQYF
clone_size: NA; d_call: TRBD2; v_call: TRBV29-1; j_call: TRBJ2-3; cdr3_nt: TGCAGCGTGACCCAAACCCTAGCGGTTACCACAGATACGCAGTATTTT; cdr3_aa: CSVTQTLAVTTDTQYF
clone_size: many; d_call: NA; v_call: TRBV6-5; j_call: TRBJ1-5; cdr3_nt: TGTGCCAGCAGTTACAACAGGGATCAGCCCCAGCATTTT; cdr3_aa: CASSYNRDQPQHF
clone_size: NA; d_call: TRBD1; v_call: TRBV7-9; j_call: TRBJ1-1; cdr3_nt: TGTGCCAGCAGCTCGGGACAGGAGAACACTGAAGCTTTCTTT; cdr3_aa: CASSSGQENTEAFF
clone_size: many; d_call: TRBD1; v_call: TRBV2; j_call: TRBJ1-2; cdr3_nt: TGTGCCAGCAGCTCGTCGGACAGGGGGGTAGGCTACACCTTC; cdr3_aa: CASSSSDRGVGYTF
clone_size: many; d_call: TRBD1; v_call: TRBV28; j_call: TRBJ1-5; cdr3_nt: TGTGCCAGCACGGGACAGGGCTTCAATCAGCCCCAGCATTTT; cdr3_aa: CASTGQGFNQPQHF
clone_size: many; d_call: NA; v_call: TRBV6-1; j_call: TRBJ1-2; cdr3_nt: TGTGCCAGCAGAGCCCCAGGCCCTTCCTCCTATGGCTACACCTTC; cdr3_aa: CASRAPGPSSYGYTF
clone_size: many; d_call: NA; v_call: TRBV13; j_call: TRBJ1-1; cdr3_nt: TGTGCCAGCAGACAGCTGGGAGAAGCTTTCTTT; cdr3_aa: CASRQLGEAFF
clone_size: many; d_call: NA; v_call: TRBV12-3/TRBV12-4; j_call: TRBJ2-7; cdr3_nt: TGTGCCAGCAGTCCGGGACCCAACTACGAGCAGTACTTC; cdr3_aa: CASSPGPNYEQYF
clone_size: NA; d_call: NA; v_call: TRBV4-3; j_call: TRBJ1-1; cdr3_nt: TGCGCCAGCAGCGATCTCGGAATGAGCACTGAAGCTTTCTTT; cdr3_aa: CASSDLGMSTEAFF
clone_size: many; d_call: NA; v_call: TRBV28; j_call: TRBJ1-1; cdr3_nt: TGTGCCAGCAGTCGTAGACACCTCCACCCTGAAGCTTTCTTT; cdr3_aa: CASSRRHLHPEAFF
clone_size: NA; d_call: TRBD2; v_call: TRBV7-2; j_call: TRBJ2-5; cdr3_nt: TGTGCCAGCAGCCTCCAACCGGGACTAGCGGGAGGAAGAGGGGGTCGGGACCAAGAGACCCAGTACTTC; cdr3_aa: CASSLQPGLAGGRGGRDQETQYF
clone_size: NA; d_call: TRBD1; v_call: TRBV11-2; j_call: TRBJ2-1; cdr3_nt: TGTGCCAGCAGGATCCACAGGGGCCGCAATGAGCAGTTCTTC; cdr3_aa: CASRIHRGRNEQFF
clone_size: NA; d_call: NA; v_call: TRBV5-4; j_call: TRBJ1-1; cdr3_nt: TGTGCCAGCAGCTTGGCGGGACACACGAACACTGAAGCTTTCTTT; cdr3_aa: CASSLAGHTNTEAFF
clone_size: NA; d_call: NA; v_call: TRBV19; j_call: TRBJ1-6; cdr3_nt: TGTGCCAGTAGTACGGGTTTTCGGAATTCACCCCTCCACTTT; cdr3_aa: CASSTGFRNSPLHF
clone_size: NA; d_call: TRBD1; v_call: TRBV12-3/TRBV12-4; j_call: TRBJ2-5; cdr3_nt: TGTGCCAGCAGTCCCTACTTCAGACAGGGGGCCTGGGAGACCCAGTACTTC; cdr3_aa: CASSPYFRQGAWETQYF
clone_size: NA; d_call: NA; v_call: TRBV7-9; j_call: TRBJ2-2; cdr3_nt: TGTGCCAGCAGCCCTCCTACAGGGAACACCGGGGAGCTGTTTTTT; cdr3_aa: CASSPPTGNTGELFF
clone_size: NA; d_call: NA; v_call: TRBV7-2; j_call: TRBJ2-3; cdr3_nt: TGTGCCAGCAGCCCCTTCCTCACAGATACGCAGTATTTT; cdr3_aa: CASSPFLTDTQYF
clone_size: many; d_call: NA; v_call: TRBV11-2; j_call: TRBJ1-2; cdr3_nt: TGTGCCAGCAGCTGGGGGGGGACACTGGGGGGCTACACCTTC; cdr3_aa: CASSWGGTLGGYTF
clone_size: NA; d_call: TRBD2; v_call: TRBV7-9; j_call: TRBJ2-2; cdr3_nt: TGTGCCAGCAGCCTGACTAGCGGGCTTAACACCGGGGAGCTGTTTTTT; cdr3_aa: CASSLTSGLNTGELFF
clone_size: many; d_call: NA; v_call: TRBV28; j_call: TRBJ1-1; cdr3_nt: TGTGCCAGCAGTCCCTTGACCGATTGGGGTCGGAACACTGAAGCTTTCTTT; cdr3_aa: CASSPLTDWGRNTEAFF
clone_size: NA; d_call: NA; v_call: TRBV5-1; j_call: TRBJ2-1; cdr3_nt: TGCGCCAGCAGCTTGGACTATAGCAATGAGCAGTTCTTC; cdr3_aa: CASSLDYSNEQFF
clone_size: few; d_call: TRBD1; v_call: TRBV6-1; j_call: TRBJ2-7; cdr3_nt: TGTGCCAGCAGCCCTTGGGACAGGGCCAACGAGCAGTACTTC; cdr3_aa: CASSPWDRANEQYF
clone_size: few; d_call: NA; v_call: TRBV9; j_call: TRBJ2-5; cdr3_nt: TGTGCCAGCAGCGGTAATCACGGCACCCAGTACTTC; cdr3_aa: CASSGNHGTQYF
clone_size: many; d_call: NA; v_call: TRBV12-3/TRBV12-4; j_call: TRBJ2-7; cdr3_nt: TGTGCCAGCAGTAAATTGACAGATTCCTACGAGCAGTACTTC; cdr3_aa: CASSKLTDSYEQYF
clone_size: NA; d_call: NA; v_call: TRBV19; j_call: TRBJ2-6; cdr3_nt: TGTGCCAGTAGTATGTTCGGCCCGGGGGCTGGGGCCAACGTCCTGACTTTC; cdr3_aa: CASSMFGPGAGANVLTF
clone_size: NA; d_call: NA; v_call: TRBV6-2/TRBV6-3; j_call: TRBJ2-5; cdr3_nt: TGTGCCAGCAGTGAAAACAGGGGGGGGCTAGGGTACCAAGAGACCCAGTACTTC; cdr3_aa: CASSENRGGLGYQETQYF
clone_size: many; d_call: NA; v_call: TRBV12-3/TRBV12-4; j_call: TRBJ2-5; cdr3_nt: TGTGCCAGCAGTTTCCCAGCCGGGAACCTTCGCGAGACCCAGTACTTC; cdr3_aa: CASSFPAGNLRETQYF
clone_size: many; d_call: TRBD2; v_call: TRBV28; j_call: TRBJ2-7; cdr3_nt: TGTGCCAGCAACACCGGGGGGGCCATAACCTACGAGCAGTACTTC; cdr3_aa: CASNTGGAITYEQYF
clone_size: few; d_call: NA; v_call: TRBV15; j_call: TRBJ2-7; cdr3_nt: TGTGCCACCAGCAGAGATCCCTCAGGCTACGAGCAGTACTTC; cdr3_aa: CATSRDPSGYEQYF
clone_size: few; d_call: NA; v_call: TRBV3-1; j_call: TRBJ1-2; cdr3_nt: TGTGCCAGCAGCCCCTACTCTGCTGTCGGCTACACCTTC; cdr3_aa: CASSPYSAVGYTF
clone_size: NA; d_call: NA; v_call: TRBV7-9; j_call: TRBJ1-1; cdr3_nt: TGTGCCAGCAGCTTATACATGGACACTGAAGCTTTCTTT; cdr3_aa: CASSLYMDTEAFF
clone_size: many; d_call: NA; v_call: TRBV2; j_call: TRBJ2-5; cdr3_nt: TGTGCCAGCAGGGGCTTCATCGAAGAGACCCAGTACTTC; cdr3_aa: CASRGFIEETQYF